A single sample is the source of the 9 T cell receptor beta chains below, sequenced in a study of regulatory T cells in long-lasting Graves disease. The time point is: newly diagnosed GD, antithyroid drugs for less than 3 months. RNA isolated from PBMCs was used to make the TCR library. Building of the TCR beta libraries involved iRepertoire HTBI primers and Arm-PCR of CDR3 regions. TCRdb independently ran MiXCR on the multiplex PCR reads; one entry per CDR3 protein. The data contain a few hundred thousand distinct CDR3 sequences, around 17% of them seen just once; the ten biggest clones take up about 25%. The same data also contributed to another study, on T cells in Graves' hyperthyroidism and ophthalmopathy.

Sample: peripheral blood mononuclear cells (PBMCs), taken at new diagnosis, from a patient treated with antithyroid drugs. The receptors shown here come from a woman aged 18-29 years with Graves disease.

This clonotype was seen ten or more times. The V and J genes are TRBV27 and TRBJ2-3; 11 nucleotides line up with TRBD2. CDR1 and CDR2 (germline): MNHEY, SMNVEV (reference sequence). This CDR3 region has 16 residues. After removal of 2 bases from V and 6 bases from J, the junction contained 7 bases not matched to a gene. CDR3 DNA: TGTGCCAGCAGTTTAATAGCGGGAGGGCCTAAGGATACGCAGTATTTT. As protein: CASSLIAGGPKDTQYF.

In this sample, this clonotype turned up many times. V is TRBV7-9 and J is TRBJ2-7; 11 bases map to TRBD2. Unmatched junction bases numbered 6, after V lost 5 bases and J lost 3 bases. The CDR3 sequence is 15 residues long. From germline, CDR1 is SEHNR and CDR2 FQNEAQ (reference sequence). The chain's CDR3 is CASSPRLAGHYEQYF. The DNA of the CDR3 is TGTGCCAGCAGCCCCCGACTAGCGGGGCACTACGAGCAGTACTTC.

Many counts were recorded for this clonotype. The chain has TRBV2 and TRBJ2-7, with D possibly matching TRBD2 (6 bases). The CDR3 length is 17 residues. Deletions cut 2 bases from V and 0 bases from J, with 17 bases between. Germline-derived CDR1 and CDR2 are SNHLY and FYNNEI. In DNA, the CDR3 is TGTGCCAGCAGTGAACCTTACTCGGGGAGGAACTCCTACGAGCAGTACTTC. As protein: CASSEPYSGRNSYEQYF.

Note on this clonotype: A much bigger clone sits one base away, suggesting this may be a read error. V is TRBV6-2 or TRBV6-3 and J is TRBJ2-7; D ambiguous. The V end lost 6 bases, the J end lost 7 bases, and 16 bases lay between the germline ends. Germline V lookup: CDR1 MNHEY, CDR2 SVGEGT. This CDR3 contains 13 residues. CDR3 loop: CASRAEHAWEQYF. The CDR3 DNA is TGTGCCAGCAGGGCGGAACACGCTTGGGAGCAGTACTTC.

This clonotype appeared a few times. This rearrangement joins TRBV28 to TRBJ2-2; D assignment may be TRBD1 or TRBD2 (6 bases each). Germline assignment: CDR1 MDHEN and CDR2 SYDVKM. Between the trimmed V and J ends, which lost 4 bases and 6 bases, there was a span of 18 bases. The CDR3 consists of 16 residues. CDR3 loop: CASSSRVTGRPGELFF. As DNA, the CDR3 is TGTGCCAGCAGTTCGAGGGTTACAGGGAGGCCCGGGGAGCTGTTTTTT.

This rearrangement joins TRBV24-1 to TRBJ1-5; D unresolved. CDR3 size: 16 residues. Deletions cut 2 bases from V and 5 bases from J, with 15 bases between. CDR1 is KGHDR and CDR2 is SFDVKD in the germline V gene. The CDR3 spells CATSDSGTDLHQPQHF. CDR3 coding DNA: TGTGCCACCAGTGATTCTGGAACCGATCTCCATCAGCCCCAGCATTTT.

This clonotype came up many times. The V call is TRBV18, the J call TRBJ1-4; D not certain. This CDR3 has 15 amino acids. V was shortened by 4 bases and J by 4 bases, with 13 bases between the two germline ends. Germline V gene sequence: CDR1 KGHSH, CDR2 LQKENI. The chain's CDR3 is CASSQDGVLNEKLFF. The CDR3 DNA follows: TGTGCCAGCTCACAAGACGGCGTACTTAATGAAAAACTGTTTTTT.

The rearrangement links TRBV7-2 to TRBJ2-5; D not certain. This CDR3 comprises 13 residues. V lost 4 bases to trimming and J lost 5 bases, with 11 bases between them. Germline CDR1 is SGHTA and CDR2 is FQGNSA. CDR3 sequence: CASSSRTVETQYF. The CDR3 bases are TGTGCCAGCAGCTCAAGAACTGTGGAGACCCAGTACTTC. Together with reference TRBV7-2 and TRBJ2-5, the CDR3 gives the full variable domain: GAGVSQSPSNKVTEKGKDVELRCDPISGHTALYWYRQSLGQGLEFLIYFQGNSAPDKSGLPSDRFSAERTGGSVSTLTIQRTQQEDSAVYLCASSSRTVETQYFGPGTRLLVL.

The chain carries TRBV20-1 and TRBJ2-1; 12 bases line up with TRBD2. This CDR3 is built from 16 residues. V shed 2 bases, J shed 5 bases, and the junction held 7 bases outside the gene matches. The germline V gene encodes CDR1 DFQATT and CDR2 SNEGSKA (reference sequence). In DNA form, the CDR3 reads TGCAGTGCTAGAAAATCTAGCGGGAGGGCCCACAATGAGCAGTTCTTC. Translation gives CSARKSSGRAHNEQFF.